What follows is one T cell receptor beta chain and its context. The data were obtained in a study of T cell changes during pregnancy in multiple sclerosis. Method: immunoSEQ multiplex PCR; TCRdb's copy keeps in-frame clones and lacks some. This repertoire shows about 84,000 clones, about 94% found once; its top ten account for about 1%. The CDR3 consists of 14 residues. CDR1 and CDR2 (germline): GTSNPN, SVGIG (reference sequence). V shed 5 bases, J shed 3 bases, and the junction held 7 bases outside the gene matches. This chain joins TRBV30 and TRBJ2-7, with 10 bases aligning to TRBD2. Material: peripheral blood, obtained in the second trimester of pregnancy. This sequence originates from a female donor in good health, enrolled as a control in a pregnancy study. CDR3 nucleotide sequence: TGTGCCTGGGACGACGGACTAGCGGTCTACGAGCAGTACTTC. Translation: CAWDDGLAVYEQYF.